This T cell receptor beta chain is drawn from a study of post-analysis software for immune sequencing data. Study-level findings and limits: Controls' normalized Chao1 diversity significantly exceeded that of multiple sclerosis patients. TRBV5-6, TRBV5-1 and TRBV20-1 were among several TRBV segments more frequent in patients than controls.

The CDR3 is made up of 14 amino acids. The ends were cut back, 0 bases at V and 5 bases at J, with 12 bases in the middle. CDR1 is SGHDT and CDR2 is YYEEEE in the germline V gene. This clonotype showed up just a few times. Its antigen is not identified. Tagging with unique molecular identifiers was a feature of the TCR beta cDNA libraries. TCRdb re-derived calls from the PCR reads in MiXCR, one entry per CDR3 protein. The sample lists 380,000 or so distinct CDR3 sequences, less than 35% occurring once. The sequence was collected from a girl aged 5-17 years with multiple sclerosis. The sample taken for sequencing was blood. The J gene is TRBJ2-7, the V gene TRBV5-6, with D unclear. The CDR3 loop reads CASSLGLRNDEQYF. The CDR3, as DNA: TGTGCCAGCAGCTTGGGGCTACGCAACGACGAGCAGTACTTC.